What follows describes a single T cell receptor (beta chain). No cognate antigen has been identified for it. No per-base quality is available; no much larger clone lies one base away. The data were obtained in a study of T cell responses to AZD1222 COVID-19 vaccine (dated by TCRdb to the early 2020s). A note on the overall study: Because spike-specific TCR depth and breadth did not differ between the two schedules, AZD1222 recipients who got a second dose at roughly 4 weeks were pooled with those who got a second dose at roughly 12 weeks. Trial participants were enrolled into age subgroups of 18-55, 56-69 and 70-plus years, which contained roughly 150, 30 and 60 TCR-sequenced participants, respectively. TCR sequencing covered approximately 230 trial participants: 200 to 220 given two doses of AZD1222 and 26 given two doses of MenACWY control vaccine. Broader findings and caveats from the paper: Spike-specific TCR breadth and depth rose significantly after two AZD1222 doses compared with day 0 and with MenACWY recipients. Epitopes outside the regions mutated in the B.1.351 and B.1.1.7 variants were reportedly recognized by nearly half of the unique spike-specific TCRs. In the small 56-69-year group, the increase in depth fell short of significance, most likely because of low power. CD4 TCRs associated with the vaccine covered the entire spike protein, and the dominant responses were in regions 160-218 and 743-854. Because no day 14 peak-response samples were available, repertoires were characterized only after the peak T cell response. Conclusions about previously exposed vaccinees were limited because only six AZD1222 recipients were SARS-CoV-2 seropositive at baseline. Participants were mostly white British and included more females than males, and it was suggested by the authors that clonal diversity may have been underestimated.

The CDR3 regions of human TCRbeta chains were analyzed by immunosequencing. Turning to the authors' computational methods: TCRs in the repertoires were compared against a reference library of SARS-CoV-2-specific TCRs that had been generated with the MIRA antigen-specificity platform. Breadth meant the fraction of unique TCRs that were SARS-CoV-2-associated, whereas depth meant the fraction of total T cells that were SARS-CoV-2-associated. Using the MIRA data, each spike-specific TCR was assigned both to the spike region to which the TCR was reactive and to a CD4 or CD8 class. Log10-transformed breadth and depth values were compared by one-way ANOVA with Sidak's multiple comparisons tests. What TCRdb holds here is the immuneACCESS table cut down to in-frame rearrangements. Part of the clones is not present; checked against another copy, under half of the missing clones reflect an unresolved V gene, and the others are unexplained. V and J calls and clone size come straight from that table; D and trimming were deduced from the DNA. The sample has some 70,000 clones on record, roughly 82% of them singletons. The ten biggest clones cover under 7% of the sample.

What this sample's time point label stands for: baseline before first vaccination. Samples from vaccinated people were obtained from the UK trials COV001 and COV002, which included a single-blind randomized controlled phase 2/3 trial of AZD1222 (ChAdOx1 nCoV-19) in healthy adults. Trial participant PBMC samples were collected at day 0 and day 28 after the second dose for TCRbeta chain sequencing. The sequences come from peripheral blood, collected on day 0 of AZD1222 vaccination. The sequence was collected from an adult in good health.

The DNA reads as follows: TGTGCCAGCAGGCGTTGGGGTCGGGGAGAGACCCAGTACTTC. Translated, it gives CASRRWGRGETQYF. The receptor chain draws on TRBV5-6 and TRBJ2-5, with a tentative D gene TRBD2 over 5 matching bases. Its CDR3 holds 14 amino acids, cysteine through phenylalanine. Solely the CDR3 DNA is kept, with 42 bases framed from the first base. Relative to germline, V is 5 bases shorter and J is 4 bases shorter, with 15 bases between their ends. CDR1 and CDR2 are read off the germline V gene as SGHDT and YYEEEE.